Below are 25 T cell receptor beta chains sequenced from a single sample in a study of glioma-infiltrating T cells after dendritic cell vaccination. Assay used: immunoSEQ multiplex PCR; TCRdb lists only in-frame clones, some missing. There are 71,000 or so clones in the sample; 81% occur only once, and under 8% lies in the top ten. Sequencing was performed on blood, taken before dendritic cell vaccination. The receptors come from a human donor with glioblastoma.

The J gene is TRBJ2-1, the V gene TRBV4-1; 11 nucleotides match TRBD2. The CDR3 is 18 residues long. Germline assignment: CDR1 MGHRA and CDR2 YSYEKL. Unmatched junction bases numbered 13, after V lost 2 bases and J lost 7 bases. The CDR3, as DNA: TGCGCCAGCAGCCAAACGTCTATTAGCGGGGGGGCGGGGAATGAGCAGTTCTTC. Its translation: CASSQTSISGGAGNEQFF.

This sequence joins TRBV27 and TRBJ2-5, with D maybe TRBD2 (5 bases). The CDR3 length is 15 residues. CDR1 is MNHEY, CDR2 SMNVEV, per germline (reference sequence). Trimming left V 6 bases short and J 2 bases short, with 16 bases between. CDR3: CASRVGVSGQETQYF. The CDR3 nucleotides read TGTGCCAGCAGAGTAGGAGTTTCGGGGCAAGAGACCCAGTACTTC.

The rearrangement joins TRBV14 to TRBJ1-1; no definite D call. V dropped 0 bases and J dropped 0 bases, with 14 bases sitting between them. This CDR3 contains 17 residues. Germline values: CDR1 SGHDN, CDR2 FVKESK. This CDR3 reads CASSQEMRVVLNTEAFF. The CDR3 coding sequence is TGTGCCAGCAGCCAAGAGATGAGGGTTGTCCTGAACACTGAAGCTTTCTTT.

The V call is TRBV19, the J call TRBJ1-1; the D gene is possibly TRBD1 (6 bases). Trimming left V 3 bases short and J 4 bases short, with 21 bases between. CDR1 is LNHDA, CDR2 SQIVND, per germline (reference sequence). This CDR3 region has 17 residues. Here the CDR3 DNA reads TGTGCCAGTAGTATGCCGTCGATCACAGGGTGGAGCACTGAAGCTTTCTTT. Amino acids: CASSMPSITGWSTEAFF.

The V call is TRBV18, the J call TRBJ2-1; 9 bases line up with TRBD1. V gave up 5 bases and J gave up 8 bases; unmatched junction bases: 4. Germline CDR1 reads KGHSH; CDR2 reads LQKENI. The CDR3 contains 13 residues. The CDR3 nucleotides read TGTGCCAGCTCAAGGACAGGGGAAGATGAGCAGTTCTTC. Translating it yields CASSRTGEDEQFF. Full variable domain (rest looked up from reference TRBV18 and TRBJ2-1): NAGVMQNPRHLVRRRGQEARLRCSPMKGHSHVYWYRQLPEEGLKFMVYLQKENIIDESGMPKERFSAEFPKEGPSILRIQQVVRGDSAAYFCASSRTGEDEQFFGPGTRLTVL.

This chain links TRBV15 with TRBJ2-5; D gene uncertain. In germline, CDR1 is LNHNV, CDR2 YYDKDF (reference sequence). The CDR3 covers 13 residues. Trimming stripped 5 bases from V and 5 bases from J, with 12 bases between. The CDR3 loop is CATSYSPSETQYF. CDR3 DNA sequence: TGTGCCACCAGCTACTCTCCCTCGGAGACCCAGTACTTC.

V is TRBV29-1 and J is TRBJ2-7; 8 nucleotides match TRBD1. Germline CDR1 SQVTM, CDR2 ANQGSEA. There are 12 residues in the CDR3. Unmatched junction bases numbered 6, after V lost 6 bases and J lost 5 bases. As DNA, the CDR3 is TGCAGCGTCGCCGGGACAGGAAACGAGCAGTACTTC. This gives the protein CSVAGTGNEQYF.

This chain connects TRBV7-9 to TRBJ2-3, with D maybe TRBD1 (6 bases). Trimming stripped 3 bases from V and 2 bases from J, with 12 bases between. The CDR3 runs 15 residues. Germline values: CDR1 SEHNR, CDR2 FQNEAQ (reference sequence). For the CDR3, the DNA is TGTGCCAGCAGCTTCGACGGACAGCTCACAGATACGCAGTATTTT. Protein product: CASSFDGQLTDTQYF.

V and J are TRBV13 and TRBJ2-7; D is perhaps TRBD1 (6 bases). The CDR3 runs to 14 residues. V was clipped by 5 bases and J by 2 bases, with 13 bases between them. Germline values: CDR1 PRHDT, CDR2 FYEKMQ (reference sequence). CDR3 sequence (DNA): TGTGCCAGCAGCCCTCCGGGACATGCCTACGAGCAGTACTTC. It yields the protein CASSPPGHAYEQYF.

The chain carries TRBV11-1 and TRBJ2-1; 7 positions match TRBD2. The V segment lost 5 bases and the J segment 0 bases; nucleotides outside the gene matches: 7. The CDR3 contains 16 residues. The germline CDR1 and CDR2 sequences are SGHAT and FQDESV (reference sequence). The CDR3: CASSARLAGSYNEQFF. As DNA, the CDR3 is TGTGCCAGCAGCGCCAGACTAGCCGGCTCCTACAATGAGCAGTTCTTC.

The gene calls are TRBV11-1 and TRBJ1-1, with TRBD1 identical over 12 bases. Germline V gives CDR1 SGHAT, CDR2 FQDESV (reference sequence). The J segment lost 2 bases and the V segment lost 4 bases, leaving 5 bases of the junction unmatched. The CDR3 contains 16 residues. The CDR3 region is CASSSGDRGPNTEAFF. Written as DNA, the CDR3 is TGTGCCAGCAGCTCCGGGGACAGGGGGCCCAACACTGAAGCTTTCTTT.

The chain employs TRBV7-3 and TRBJ2-7, with 7 bases aligning to TRBD1. This CDR3 has 13 residues. The V gene end was trimmed by 1 base and the J gene end by 5 bases; junction bases not matched to a gene: 2. Germline V lookup: CDR1 SGHTA, CDR2 FQGTGA. CDR3 sequence reads: CASSLRGGDEQYF. CDR3 sequence (DNA): TGTGCCAGCAGCTTAAGAGGGGGCGACGAGCAGTACTTC.

Regarding this clone: Its ends do not fully match the called genes, so a read error is possible. V and J are TRBV30 and TRBJ2-5; 9 nucleotides align to TRBD1. The J call is in doubt because the DNA end fits TRBJ2-7 better. CDR3 length: 15 residues. Germline CDR1 GTSNPN, CDR2 SVGIG (reference sequence). Written as DNA, the CDR3 is TGCGCCTGGAGTGGGAGACAGGGGGGGACCTACGAGCAGTACTTC. This encodes CAWSGRQGGTYEQYF.

The chain carries TRBV7-9 and TRBJ1-1, with D hard to call. V lost 5 bases, J lost 4 bases, and 8 bases lay in between. In germline, CDR1 is SEHNR, CDR2 FQNEAQ (reference sequence). The CDR3 is 12 amino acids. The CDR3 spells CASSPERTEAFF. In nucleotides, the CDR3 is TGTGCCAGCAGCCCGGAGCGCACTGAAGCTTTCTTT. Supplemented by reference TRBV7-9 and TRBJ1-1, the full variable domain reads DTGVSQNPRHKITKRGQNVTFRCDPISEHNRLYWYRQTLGQGPEFLTYFQNEAQLEKSRLLSDRFSAERPKGSFSTLEIQRTEQGDSAMYLCASSPERTEAFFGQGTRLTVV.

The rearrangement links TRBV4-1 to TRBJ2-3, with 16 nucleotides matching TRBD2. The CDR3 is 18 amino acids. The V segment lost 1 base and the J segment 3 bases; nucleotides outside the gene matches: 4. From germline, CDR1 is MGHRA and CDR2 YSYEKL. CDR3 nucleotide sequence: TGCGCCAGCAGCCAAGGGGGACTAGCGGGGGGGCGAACAGATACGCAGTATTTT. This gives the protein CASSQGGLAGGRTDTQYF.

The V gene is TRBV5-6, the J gene TRBJ1-5; TRBD1 agrees at 8 bases. CDR3 length equals 15 residues. Germline V lookup: CDR1 SGHDT, CDR2 YYEEEE. Trimming at V came to 3 bases and at J to 6 bases, leaving 8 bases not matched to a gene. For the CDR3, the DNA is TGTGCCAGCAGCTCCACAGGGGGACGACGTCAGCCCCAGCATTTT. This translates into CASSSTGGRRQPQHF.

The genes are TRBV19 and TRBJ1-5; D not certain. The germline V and J ends were trimmed by 6 bases and 0 bases, with 6 bases remaining between them. CDR3 length equals 13 residues. Germline loops: CDR1 LNHDA, CDR2 SQIVND (reference sequence). The chain's CDR3 is CASREASNQPQHF. The CDR3 DNA follows: TGTGCCAGTAGAGAGGCTAGCAATCAGCCCCAGCATTTT.

The chain combines TRBV5-1 with TRBJ1-6; D not resolved. This CDR3 has 14 residues. Germline V lookup: CDR1 SGHRS, CDR2 YFSETQ. The V and J ends lost 2 bases and 5 bases respectively, with 8 bases between them. CDR3 DNA: TGCGCCAGCAGCTTATCCGAGAATAATTCACCCCTCCACTTT. Protein: CASSLSENNSPLHF.

This clone appeared a few times. This sequence joins TRBV12-5 and TRBJ2-2; 7 bases are a match to TRBD1. This CDR3 spans 13 amino acids. V lost 5 bases and J lost 6; bases outside the gene matches: 3. CDR1 and CDR2 (germline): LGHNT, FRNRAP. CDR3 sequence reads: CASGLDRAGELFF. For the CDR3, the DNA is TGTGCTAGTGGTCTCGACAGGGCCGGGGAGCTGTTTTTT.

This clone was observed a single time. V usage is TRBV5-1 and J usage is TRBJ2-2; tentatively, D is TRBD2 (6 bases). The germline V and J ends were trimmed by 3 bases and 4 bases, with 16 bases remaining between them. Germline V gene lookup returns CDR1 SGHRS and CDR2 YFSETQ. The CDR3 is 16 amino acids. For the CDR3, the DNA is TGCGCCAGCAGCTCGGGACTGTCATATAGCACCGGGGAGCTGTTTTTT. Encoded protein: CASSSGLSYSTGELFF.

The chain is built from TRBV30 and TRBJ1-3, with D possibly being TRBD1 (6 bases). The CDR3 is made up of 15 amino acids. V was pared by 0 bases and J by 0 bases, with 9 bases between. CDR1 is GTSNPN, CDR2 SVGIG, per germline (reference sequence). The CDR3 protein is CAWSVQGTSGNTIYF. The CDR3 bases are TGTGCCTGGAGTGTACAGGGTACCTCTGGAAACACCATATATTTT.

The chain recombines TRBV5-3 with TRBJ2-3, with 7 bases that match TRBD2. TRBV5-3 is labeled an ORF, and its function is uncertain. V shed 3 bases, J shed 1 base, and the junction held 5 bases outside the gene matches. The CDR3 length is 15 residues. In DNA form, the CDR3 reads TGTGCCAGAAGCTATAGGACTAGGGGCACAGATACGCAGTATTTT. The encoded protein is CARSYRTRGTDTQYF.

The chain joins TRBV4-1 to TRBJ2-2, with D unclear. This CDR3 is 14 amino acids long. Trimming took off 1 base at V and 6 bases at J, with 9 bases between the two ends. Germline V gene data show CDR1 as MGHRA and CDR2 as YSYEKL. The CDR3 DNA sequence: TGCGCCAGCAGCCAAGGGTCGAGCGCCGGGGAGCTGTTTTTT. Translating it yields CASSQGSSAGELFF.

This chain links TRBV5-1 with TRBJ1-2; 7 nucleotides line up with TRBD1. The ends lost 4 bases at V and 4 bases at J; junction bases unmatched: 10. The CDR3 covers 15 residues. Germline V lookup: CDR1 SGHRS, CDR2 YFSETQ. The DNA of the CDR3 is TGCGCCAGCAGCATATCCGGGACAGCGAGCTATGGCTACACCTTC. It codes for CASSISGTASYGYTF. Filled out from reference TRBV5-1 and TRBJ1-2, the complete variable domain reads KAGVTQTPRYLIKTRGQQVTLSCSPISGHRSVSWYQQTPGQGLQFLFEYFSETQRNKGNFPGRFSGRQFSNSRSEMNVSTLELGDSALYLCASSISGTASYGYTFGSGTRLTVV.

The chain uses TRBV30 and TRBJ2-1, with D maybe TRBD1 (5 bases). Germline CDR1 reads GTSNPN; CDR2 reads SVGIG (reference sequence). V was pared by 0 bases and J by 4 bases, with 25 bases between. CDR3 length equals 19 residues. In nucleotides, the CDR3 is TGTGCCTGGAGTGTATTCGACGTCGGGCAGGGTGGTGGGTACAATGAGCAGTTCTTC. It specifies CAWSVFDVGQGGGYNEQFF.